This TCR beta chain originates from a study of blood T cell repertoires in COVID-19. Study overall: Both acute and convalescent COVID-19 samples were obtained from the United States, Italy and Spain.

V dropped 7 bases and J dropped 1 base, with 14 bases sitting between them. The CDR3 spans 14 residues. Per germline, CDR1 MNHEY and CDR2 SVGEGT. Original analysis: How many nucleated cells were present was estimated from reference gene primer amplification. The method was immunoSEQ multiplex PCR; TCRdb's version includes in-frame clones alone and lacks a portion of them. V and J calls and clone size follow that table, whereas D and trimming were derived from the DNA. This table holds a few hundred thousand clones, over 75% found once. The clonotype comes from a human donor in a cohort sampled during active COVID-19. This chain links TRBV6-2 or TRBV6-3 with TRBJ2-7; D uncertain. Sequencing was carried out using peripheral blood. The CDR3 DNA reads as TGTGCCAGCACCCCGAGGTACCGTTCCTACGAGCAGTACTTC. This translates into CASTPRYRSYEQYF.